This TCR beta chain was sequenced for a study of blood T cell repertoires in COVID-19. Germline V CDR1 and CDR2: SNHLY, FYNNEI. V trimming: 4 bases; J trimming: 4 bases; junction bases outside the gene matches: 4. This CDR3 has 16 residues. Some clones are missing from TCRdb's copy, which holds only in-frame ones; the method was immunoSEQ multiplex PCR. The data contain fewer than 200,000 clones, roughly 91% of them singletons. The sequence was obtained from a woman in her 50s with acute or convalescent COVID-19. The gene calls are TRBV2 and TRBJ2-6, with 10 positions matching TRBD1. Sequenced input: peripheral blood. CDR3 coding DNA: TGTGCCAGCAGTGTAGGGACAGGGGCAGGGGCCAACGTCCTGACTTTC. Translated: CASSVGTGAGANVLTF.